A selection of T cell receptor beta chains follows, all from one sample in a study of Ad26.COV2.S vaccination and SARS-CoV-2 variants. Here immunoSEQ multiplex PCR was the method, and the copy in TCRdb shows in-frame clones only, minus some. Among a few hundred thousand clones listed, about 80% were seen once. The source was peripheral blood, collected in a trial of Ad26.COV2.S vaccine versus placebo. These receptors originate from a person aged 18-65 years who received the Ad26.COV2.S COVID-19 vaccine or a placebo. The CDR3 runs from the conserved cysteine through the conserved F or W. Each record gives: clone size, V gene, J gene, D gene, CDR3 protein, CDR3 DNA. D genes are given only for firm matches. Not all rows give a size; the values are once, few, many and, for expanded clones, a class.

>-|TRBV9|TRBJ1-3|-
CASTPDGNTIYF
TGTGCCAGCACCCCGGACGGAAACACCATATATTTT
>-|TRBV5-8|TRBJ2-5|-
CASSLYRKAWETQYF
TGTGCCAGCAGCCTATACAGAAAAGCGTGGGAGACCCAGTACTTC
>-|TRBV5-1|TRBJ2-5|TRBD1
CASSSAGTGQETQYF
TGCGCCAGCAGCTCGGCCGGGACAGGGCAGGAGACCCAGTACTTC
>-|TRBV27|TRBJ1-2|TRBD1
CASSLFPTGVNYGYTF
TGTGCCAGCAGTTTATTCCCGACAGGGGTTAACTATGGCTACACCTTC
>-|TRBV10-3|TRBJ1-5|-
CAITQGINQPQHF
TGTGCCATCACCCAGGGTATCAATCAGCCCCAGCATTTT
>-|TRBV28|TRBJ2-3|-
CASKRQDTDTQYF
TGTGCCAGCAAGCGCCAGGACACAGATACGCAGTATTTT
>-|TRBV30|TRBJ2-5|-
CAWSRHLWETQYF
TGTGCCTGGAGTAGGCACTTATGGGAGACCCAGTACTTC
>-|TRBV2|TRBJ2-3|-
CASMSSLAADTQYF
TGTGCCAGCATGTCGAGTCTGGCGGCAGATACGCAGTATTTT
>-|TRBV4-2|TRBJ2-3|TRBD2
CASSQRERGGLGADTQYF
TGTGCCAGCAGCCAAAGGGAGCGGGGGGGCCTCGGGGCAGATACGCAGTATTTT
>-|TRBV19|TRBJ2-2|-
CASKGTAKSGELFF
TGTGCCAGTAAAGGTACCGCCAAGTCCGGGGAGCTGTTTTTT
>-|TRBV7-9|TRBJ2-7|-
CASVGGLPYEQYF
TGTGCCAGCGTGGGTGGACTTCCCTACGAGCAGTACTTC
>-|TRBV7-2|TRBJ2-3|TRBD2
CASRKGLAGSTDTQYF
TGTGCCAGCAGGAAGGGACTAGCGGGGTCGACAGATACGCAGTATTTT
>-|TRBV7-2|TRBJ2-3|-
CASSLVLPQDTQYF
TGTGCCAGCAGCTTAGTGCTCCCGCAAGATACGCAGTATTTT
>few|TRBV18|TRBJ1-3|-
CASSLDSLSGNTIYF
TGTGCCAGCTCTCTCGACAGCCTCTCTGGAAACACCATATATTTT
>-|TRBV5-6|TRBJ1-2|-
CASRPSGGHFNYGYTF
TGTGCCAGCAGACCCTCGGGGGGCCACTTTAACTATGGCTACACCTTC
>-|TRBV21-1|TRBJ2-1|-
CASTTRRLAGVSYNEQFF
TGTGCCAGCACTACACGACGGCTAGCGGGAGTCTCGTACAATGAGCAGTTCTTC
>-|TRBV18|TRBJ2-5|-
CASSPSAGGVETQYF
TGTGCCAGCTCACCCTCCGCAGGTGGGGTAGAGACCCAGTACTTC
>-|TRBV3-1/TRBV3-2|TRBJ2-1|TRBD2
CASSPGLAGVNEQFF
TGTGCCAGCAGCCCGGGACTAGCGGGAGTCAATGAGCAGTTCTTC
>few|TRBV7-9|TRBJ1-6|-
CASSLGTVNSPLHF
TGTGCCAGCAGCTTAGGGACAGTTAATTCACCCCTCCACTTT
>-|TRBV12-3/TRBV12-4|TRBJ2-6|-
CASTRPTGVLTF
TGTGCCAGCACCCGACCCACGGGCGTCCTGACTTTC
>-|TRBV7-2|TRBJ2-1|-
CASSSRDEQFF
TGTGCCAGCAGCTCCCGGGATGAGCAGTTCTTC
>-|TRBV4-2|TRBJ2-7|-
CASSQGGASVEQYF
TGTGCCAGCAGCCAAGGTGGGGCTAGCGTCGAGCAGTACTTC
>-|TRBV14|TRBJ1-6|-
CASSPGRRTELSSYNSPLHF
TGTGCCAGCAGCCCTGGACGGCGAACGGAATTAAGCTCCTATAATTCACCCCTCCACTTT
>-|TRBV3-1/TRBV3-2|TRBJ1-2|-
CASSLLAGNRLGYTF
TGTGCCAGCAGCCTCTTAGCGGGGAACCGCCTGGGCTACACCTTC
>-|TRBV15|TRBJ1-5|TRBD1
CATSKGQVDQPQHF
TGTGCCACCAGCAAGGGACAGGTAGACCAGCCCCAGCATTTT
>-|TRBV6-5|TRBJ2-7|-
CASSKPGTYEQYF
TGTGCCAGCAGTAAACCGGGGACCTACGAGCAGTACTTC
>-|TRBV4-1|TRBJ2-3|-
CASSQLGLSTDTQYF
TGCGCCAGCAGCCAACTCGGACTCAGCACAGATACGCAGTATTTT
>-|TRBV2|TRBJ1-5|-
CASSGARGSLSNQPQHF
TGTGCCAGCAGTGGAGCCAGGGGCTCGTTGAGCAATCAGCCCCAGCATTTT
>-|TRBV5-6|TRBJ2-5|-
CASSFGGLQETQYF
TGTGCCAGCAGCTTCGGAGGCCTCCAAGAGACCCAGTACTTC
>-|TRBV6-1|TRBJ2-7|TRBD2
CASSETRLAGGEQYF
TGTGCCAGCAGTGAAACTAGGCTAGCGGGGGGCGAGCAGTACTTC
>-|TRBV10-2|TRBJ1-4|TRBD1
CASSADRVANEKLFF
TGCGCCAGCAGTGCGGACAGGGTGGCTAATGAAAAACTGTTTTTT
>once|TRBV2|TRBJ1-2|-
CASSDDGLPFYGYTF
TGTGCCAGCAGTGACGACGGTCTCCCCTTCTATGGCTACACCTTC
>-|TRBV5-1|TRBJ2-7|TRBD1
CASSLIGTGTEQYF
TGCGCCAGCAGCTTGATCGGGACAGGGACTGAGCAGTACTTC
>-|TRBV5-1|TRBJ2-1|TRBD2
CASGRGGSDEQFF
TGCGCCAGCGGGCGGGGGGGCAGCGATGAGCAGTTCTTC
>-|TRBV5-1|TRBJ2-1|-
CASSFTRGSYNEQFF
TGCGCCAGCAGCTTTACCAGGGGCTCCTACAATGAGCAGTTCTTC
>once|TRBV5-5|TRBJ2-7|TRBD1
CASSPGQIYEQYF
TGTGCCAGCAGCCCGGGACAGATCTACGAGCAGTACTTC
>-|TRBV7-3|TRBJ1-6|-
CASSLTATWNSPLHF
TGTGCCAGCAGCTTAACGGCTACATGGAATTCACCCCTCCACTTT
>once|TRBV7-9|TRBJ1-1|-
CASSPLGSLSMNTEAFF
TGTGCCAGCAGCCCCCTGGGCAGCCTCTCGATGAACACTGAAGCTTTCTTT
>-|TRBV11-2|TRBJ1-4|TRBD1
CASSLGQGAEKLFF
TGTGCCAGCAGCTTAGGACAGGGGGCTGAAAAACTGTTTTTT